Listed below are T cell receptor beta chains from one sample, sequenced in a study of blood T cell repertoires in COVID-19. The repertoire was sequenced with immunoSEQ multiplex PCR; TCRdb's copy has only in-frame clones and lacks some. This sample has some 460,000 clones, with roughly 90% found just once. Sequenced material: peripheral blood. These receptors were taken from a woman aged 25 to 39 with acute or convalescent COVID-19. Each CDR3 is given with its conserved first and last residue. Each record gives: V gene, D gene, clone size, J gene, CDR3 protein, CDR3 DNA. D genes are given only for firm matches. Clone size is given for some rows only: seen once, a few or many times, or a class if the clone is expanded.

V gene: TRBV18; D gene: -; clone size: -; J gene: TRBJ1-4; CDR3 protein: CASSPPISATNEKLFF; CDR3 DNA: TGTGCCAGCTCACCACCTATTTCAGCAACTAATGAAAAACTGTTTTTT
V gene: TRBV3-1/TRBV3-2; D gene: -; clone size: -; J gene: TRBJ1-1; CDR3 protein: CASSQREAAEAFF; CDR3 DNA: TGTGCCAGCAGCCAGAGGGAAGCGGCTGAAGCTTTCTTT
V gene: TRBV30; D gene: TRBD1; clone size: -; J gene: TRBJ1-1; CDR3 protein: CAWSVGGQGANEAFF; CDR3 DNA: TGTGCCTGGAGTGTAGGGGGACAGGGGGCGAATGAAGCTTTCTTT
V gene: TRBV7-6; D gene: -; clone size: -; J gene: TRBJ2-3; CDR3 protein: CASSLVDSSDTQYF; CDR3 DNA: TGTGCCAGCAGCTTAGTAGACAGTTCAGATACGCAGTATTTT
V gene: TRBV19; D gene: -; clone size: -; J gene: TRBJ2-2; CDR3 protein: CASSMKGLGELFF; CDR3 DNA: TGTGCCAGTAGTATGAAGGGGCTGGGGGAGCTGTTTTTT
V gene: TRBV19; D gene: TRBD1; clone size: -; J gene: TRBJ2-3; CDR3 protein: CASSDRGGDTQYF; CDR3 DNA: TGTGCCAGTAGTGACAGGGGAGGTGATACGCAGTATTTT
V gene: TRBV6-6; D gene: -; clone size: -; J gene: TRBJ2-6; CDR3 protein: CAGEGEVAGANVLTF; CDR3 DNA: TGTGCCGGAGAAGGGGAGGTGGCTGGGGCCAACGTCCTGACTTTC
V gene: TRBV18; D gene: -; clone size: -; J gene: TRBJ1-1; CDR3 protein: CASSPISKTEAFF; CDR3 DNA: TGTGCCAGCTCACCCATTTCAAAAACTGAAGCTTTCTTT
V gene: TRBV2; D gene: -; clone size: -; J gene: TRBJ1-5; CDR3 protein: CASSDPGIYQPQHF; CDR3 DNA: TGTGCCAGCAGTGACCCGGGAATCTATCAGCCCCAGCATTTT
V gene: TRBV6-5; D gene: TRBD2; clone size: once; J gene: TRBJ2-3; CDR3 protein: CASSYGGGTDTQYF; CDR3 DNA: TGTGCCAGCAGTTACGGGGGGGGTACAGATACGCAGTATTTT
V gene: TRBV6-5; D gene: TRBD1; clone size: once; J gene: TRBJ1-5; CDR3 protein: CASRDRAYQPQHF; CDR3 DNA: TGTGCCAGCAGGGACAGGGCCTACCAGCCCCAGCATTTT
V gene: TRBV7-3; D gene: TRBD1; clone size: -; J gene: TRBJ2-4; CDR3 protein: CASSLTLGEGAMGIQYF; CDR3 DNA: TGTGCCAGCAGCTTAACGCTCGGTGAGGGGGCTATGGGCATTCAGTACTTC
V gene: TRBV9; D gene: TRBD2; clone size: -; J gene: TRBJ2-1; CDR3 protein: CASSVGLAGLEQFF; CDR3 DNA: TGTGCCAGCAGCGTAGGACTAGCGGGGCTTGAGCAGTTCTTC
V gene: TRBV5-1; D gene: TRBD1; clone size: -; J gene: TRBJ1-1; CDR3 protein: CASSLAGTDNTEAFF; CDR3 DNA: TGCGCCAGCAGCTTGGCCGGGACAGACAACACTGAAGCTTTCTTT
V gene: TRBV7-2; D gene: -; clone size: once; J gene: TRBJ2-4; CDR3 protein: CASSLRGGDIQYF; CDR3 DNA: TGTGCCAGCAGCTTACGCGGCGGGGACATTCAGTACTTC
V gene: TRBV7-8; D gene: -; clone size: -; J gene: TRBJ1-6; CDR3 protein: CASSLAAGPYNSPLHF; CDR3 DNA: TGTGCCAGCAGCTTAGCCGCGGGGCCGTATAATTCACCCCTCCACTTT
V gene: TRBV5-1; D gene: TRBD2; clone size: once; J gene: TRBJ2-1; CDR3 protein: CASSMEGLAVYNEQFF; CDR3 DNA: TGCGCCAGCAGTATGGAGGGACTAGCGGTATACAATGAGCAGTTCTTC
V gene: TRBV3-1/TRBV3-2; D gene: -; clone size: -; J gene: TRBJ1-6; CDR3 protein: CASSQDTGGVKPLHF; CDR3 DNA: TGTGCCAGCAGCCAAGATACGGGGGGCGTCAAGCCCCTCCACTTT
V gene: TRBV12-5; D gene: -; clone size: -; J gene: TRBJ1-2; CDR3 protein: CASGLEGGRGYGYTF; CDR3 DNA: TGTGCTAGTGGTCTTGAGGGGGGGCGCGGCTATGGCTACACCTTC
V gene: TRBV21-1; D gene: -; clone size: -; J gene: TRBJ2-5; CDR3 protein: CASSKTGGSKKETQYF; CDR3 DNA: TGTGCCAGCAGCAAGACAGGGGGTTCAAAGAAAGAGACCCAGTACTTC
V gene: TRBV30; D gene: TRBD1; clone size: -; J gene: TRBJ1-5; CDR3 protein: CAWSHTGDQPQHF; CDR3 DNA: TGTGCCTGGAGCCATACAGGGGATCAGCCCCAGCATTTT
V gene: TRBV6-1; D gene: -; clone size: once; J gene: TRBJ2-4; CDR3 protein: CASSEGQTLAKNIQYF; CDR3 DNA: TGTGCCAGCAGTGAAGGACAGACACTAGCCAAAAACATTCAGTACTTC
V gene: TRBV7-3; D gene: TRBD2; clone size: -; J gene: TRBJ2-1; CDR3 protein: CASSPLSGGAGEQFF; CDR3 DNA: TGTGCCAGCAGCCCACTTAGCGGGGGGGCGGGTGAGCAGTTCTTC
V gene: TRBV5-6; D gene: -; clone size: -; J gene: TRBJ2-3; CDR3 protein: CASSLFQGADTQYF; CDR3 DNA: TGTGCCAGCAGCTTGTTCCAGGGTGCAGATACGCAGTATTTT
V gene: TRBV14; D gene: TRBD1; clone size: once; J gene: TRBJ1-1; CDR3 protein: CASSLRQGANTEAFF; CDR3 DNA: TGTGCCAGCAGCCTAAGACAGGGGGCGAACACTGAAGCTTTCTTT
V gene: TRBV2; D gene: TRBD1; clone size: -; J gene: TRBJ1-1; CDR3 protein: CASRTGENTEAFF; CDR3 DNA: TGTGCCAGCAGGACAGGGGAGAACACTGAAGCTTTCTTT
V gene: TRBV3-1/TRBV3-2; D gene: -; clone size: -; J gene: TRBJ1-3; CDR3 protein: CASGFRLSGNTIYF; CDR3 DNA: TGTGCCAGCGGGTTCAGGCTTTCTGGAAACACCATATATTTT
V gene: TRBV2; D gene: -; clone size: -; J gene: TRBJ2-2; CDR3 protein: CASSAGNPGELFF; CDR3 DNA: TGTGCCAGCAGTGCCGGGAATCCCGGGGAGCTGTTTTTT
V gene: TRBV2; D gene: TRBD1; clone size: -; J gene: TRBJ1-6; CDR3 protein: CASSRDRDSPLHF; CDR3 DNA: TGTGCCAGCAGTAGGGACAGGGATTCACCCCTCCACTTT
V gene: TRBV10-2; D gene: TRBD1; clone size: -; J gene: TRBJ1-1; CDR3 protein: CASSDSDRVKAFF; CDR3 DNA: TGCGCCAGCAGTGACTCAGACAGGGTTAAAGCTTTCTTT
V gene: TRBV4-1; D gene: -; clone size: -; J gene: TRBJ2-2; CDR3 protein: CASSQGTRRGTGELFF; CDR3 DNA: TGCGCCAGCAGCCAAGGGACCCGGCGGGGCACCGGGGAGCTGTTTTTT
V gene: TRBV2; D gene: -; clone size: once; J gene: TRBJ1-2; CDR3 protein: CASSAEGGSNYGYTF; CDR3 DNA: TGTGCCAGCAGTGCCGAAGGCGGATCTAACTATGGCTACACCTTC
V gene: TRBV28; D gene: TRBD1; clone size: -; J gene: TRBJ1-5; CDR3 protein: CASSFRGSYQPQHF; CDR3 DNA: TGTGCCAGCAGCTTCAGGGGGTCGTATCAGCCCCAGCATTTT
V gene: TRBV3-1/TRBV3-2; D gene: -; clone size: -; J gene: TRBJ1-3; CDR3 protein: CASSQDELAGNTIYF; CDR3 DNA: TGTGCCAGCAGCCAAGACGAGCTTGCTGGAAACACCATATATTTT
V gene: TRBV11-2; D gene: -; clone size: once; J gene: TRBJ2-7; CDR3 protein: CASSLDRYSYEQYF; CDR3 DNA: TGTGCCAGCAGCTTAGATCGCTATTCCTACGAGCAGTACTTC
V gene: TRBV7-3; D gene: -; clone size: -; J gene: TRBJ2-6; CDR3 protein: CASSLAGSSSGANVLTF; CDR3 DNA: TGTGCCAGCAGCTTAGCGGGGTCTAGCTCTGGGGCCAACGTCCTGACTTTC
V gene: TRBV4-1; D gene: -; clone size: -; J gene: TRBJ2-5; CDR3 protein: CASSQIGGIETQYF; CDR3 DNA: TGCGCCAGCAGCCAAATTGGAGGCATAGAGACCCAGTACTTC
V gene: TRBV2; D gene: -; clone size: -; J gene: TRBJ2-7; CDR3 protein: CASGGTDNYEQYF; CDR3 DNA: TGTGCCAGCGGAGGGACAGATAATTACGAGCAGTACTTC
V gene: TRBV7-6; D gene: TRBD1; clone size: -; J gene: TRBJ2-7; CDR3 protein: CASSLDRGYVEQYF; CDR3 DNA: TGTGCCAGCAGCTTAGACAGGGGGTACGTCGAGCAGTACTTC
V gene: TRBV29-1; D gene: TRBD2; clone size: -; J gene: TRBJ2-3; CDR3 protein: CSVEGGKGSDTQYF; CDR3 DNA: TGCAGCGTTGAGGGGGGGAAAGGATCAGATACGCAGTATTTT
V gene: TRBV9; D gene: TRBD2; clone size: -; J gene: TRBJ2-5; CDR3 protein: CASSAEVESGGLAGEETQYF; CDR3 DNA: TGTGCCAGCAGCGCCGAGGTGGAGTCAGGGGGATTAGCGGGGGAAGAGACCCAGTACTTC